This TCR beta chain was obtained from a study of regulatory T cells in long-lasting Graves disease. Study-level findings and limits: Persistent disease favored TRBV28, TRBJ1-2 and TRBJ2-5.

Building the TCR beta libraries relied on iRepertoire HTBI primers, and CDR3 regions underwent Arm-PCR. MiXCR was run by TCRdb on the multiplex PCR reads, yielding one entry per CDR3 protein. The repertoire holds 300,000 to 400,000 distinct CDR3 sequences, 20% seen once, with less than 35% in the top ten. Time point: persistent/refractory GD, antithyroid drugs over 5 years with positive TRAb. From RNA extracted from PBMCs, the TCR library was made. American Thyroid Association guidelines were used to diagnose Graves' disease. From each patient, approximately 9 milliliters of peripheral blood was drawn and collected into an EDTA anticoagulant tube. Per the germline V gene, CDR1 is MDHEN and CDR2 is SYDVKM. CDR3 length equals 16 residues. V was cut by 10 bases and J by 1 base, with 19 bases left in between. There are many counts of this clonotype. No antigen is known for it.

The chain has TRBV28 and TRBJ2-2; D might be TRBD2 (5 bases). The TCR comes from a female donor with Graves disease. Sample: peripheral blood mononuclear cells (PBMCs), taken when the disease was refractory, from a patient treated with antithyroid drugs. CDR3 DNA: TGTGCCACTAAGGACGCCCCGGGAAGGAACACCGGGGAGCTGTTTTTT. Its translation is CATKDAPGRNTGELFF.